These 6 T cell receptor beta chains were sequenced from one sample in a study of blood T cell repertoires in COVID-19. Measured with immunoSEQ multiplex PCR; TCRdb has only the in-frame clones, and not every one. The sample yields some 250,000 clones, more than 75% seen once. The material sequenced was peripheral blood. Receptor source: a woman aged 55-75 years with COVID-19, enrolled during active disease.

The rearrangement joins TRBV10-3 to TRBJ2-7; possibly TRBD1 for D (5 bases). Germline V gene sequence: CDR1 ENHRY, CDR2 SYGVKD. This CDR3 is 12 amino acids long. The V gene lost 6 bases and the J gene lost 6 bases, with 12 bases spanning the gap. The CDR3: CAISLGGAEQYF. The CDR3 DNA follows: TGTGCCATCAGCCTCGGTGGGGCCGAGCAGTACTTC.

This CDR3 reads CASSAQVGYTEAFF. CDR3 in DNA: TGTGCCAGTAGTGCACAGGTTGGGTACACTGAAGCTTTCTTT. V and J are TRBV19 and TRBJ1-1, with D possibly TRBD1 on 5 matching bases. Germline loops: CDR1 LNHDA, CDR2 SQIVND (reference sequence). This CDR3 region has 14 residues. V lost 5 bases and J lost 3, with 13 bases in between.

This clone appeared a few times. This sequence joins TRBV5-6 and TRBJ1-2; the match to TRBD1 covers 7 bases. Germline CDR1 is SGHDT and CDR2 is YYEEEE. CDR3 size: 15 residues. V gave up 4 bases and J gave up 5 bases; unmatched junction bases: 11. CDR3 residues: CASSRDSGLGYGYTF. In DNA form, the CDR3 reads TGTGCCAGCAGCCGGGACAGCGGATTAGGATATGGCTACACCTTC.

This clone was recorded only once. V is TRBV2 and J is TRBJ2-5; 8 nucleotides line up with TRBD2. Trimming took 8 bases from V and 4 from J; bases not matched to a gene: 9. The CDR3 spans 14 residues. CDR1 and CDR2 from the germline V gene are SNHLY and FYNNEI. The CDR3 DNA sequence: TGTGCCAGCTCTCCACTAGCGGAGGGAGAGACCCAGTACTTC. Translating gives CASSPLAEGETQYF.

The chain recombines TRBV6-1 with TRBJ1-4; no clear D gene. V was shortened by 6 bases and J by 0 bases, with 8 bases between the two germline ends. Looked up from germline, CDR1 is MNHNS and CDR2 is SASEGT. The CDR3 consists of 14 residues. Here the CDR3 DNA reads TGTGCCAGCAGCCGACAACCAACTAATGAAAAACTGTTTTTT. This translates into CASSRQPTNEKLFF.

A few counts support this clone. The rearrangement uses TRBV27 and TRBJ1-3; weak D call: TRBD1 (6 bases). The CDR3 spans 14 residues. Germline CDR1 and CDR2: MNHEY and SMNVEV (reference sequence). The V and J ends lost 3 bases and 2 bases respectively, with 8 bases between them. CDR3 bases: TGTGCCAGCAGTTTCAGGGGTACTGGAAACACCATATATTTT. It codes for CASSFRGTGNTIYF.